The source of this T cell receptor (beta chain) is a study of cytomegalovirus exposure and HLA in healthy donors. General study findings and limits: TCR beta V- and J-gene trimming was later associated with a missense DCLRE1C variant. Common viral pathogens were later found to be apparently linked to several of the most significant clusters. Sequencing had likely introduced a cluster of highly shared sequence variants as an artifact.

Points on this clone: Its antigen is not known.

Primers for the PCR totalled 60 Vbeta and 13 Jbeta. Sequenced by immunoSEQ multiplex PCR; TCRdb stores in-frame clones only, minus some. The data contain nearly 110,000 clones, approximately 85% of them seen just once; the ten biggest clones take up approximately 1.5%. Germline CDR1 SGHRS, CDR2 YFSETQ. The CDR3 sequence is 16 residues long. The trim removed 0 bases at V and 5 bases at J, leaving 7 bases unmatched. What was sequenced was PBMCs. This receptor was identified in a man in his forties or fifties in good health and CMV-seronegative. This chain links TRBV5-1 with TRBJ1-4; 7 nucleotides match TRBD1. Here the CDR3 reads CASSLAPTGPNEKLFF. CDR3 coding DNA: TGCGCCAGCAGCTTGGCCCCGACAGGGCCAAATGAAAAACTGTTTTTT.